The 3 T cell receptor beta chains presented below share a single source sample, sequenced in a study of T cell responses to AZD1222 COVID-19 vaccine. TCRdb's copy holds only in-frame clones and misses some; the assay was immunoSEQ multiplex PCR. The sample records 150,000 to 200,000 clones, about 90% being singletons. The sequences come from peripheral blood, collected 28 days after the second AZD1222 dose. These receptors all stem from an adult who received the AZD1222 COVID-19 vaccine.

V usage is TRBV27 and J usage is TRBJ1-2, with TRBD1 as a possible D gene (6 bases). Germline V lookup: CDR1 MNHEY, CDR2 SMNVEV (reference sequence). V lost 3 bases and J 8 bases, leaving 13 bases between the germline ends. This CDR3 comprises 13 residues. The CDR3 coding sequence is TGTGCCAGCAGTTTTAGGGGGTTCTGGGGCTACACCTTC. Its protein product is CASSFRGFWGYTF.

This clone has just a few counts. The CDR3 here is CASSFSALYNEQFF. The CDR3 DNA sequence: TGTGCCAGCAGCTTCTCCGCGCTCTACAATGAGCAGTTCTTC. The chain couples TRBV12-1 to TRBJ2-1; the table's D call TRBD2 went unverified against the DNA. TRBV12-1 is classified as a pseudogene. The CDR3 covers 14 residues.

The V gene is TRBV6-5, the J gene TRBJ1-1; D is unclear. V dropped 7 bases and J dropped 0 bases, with 12 bases sitting between them. The CDR3 spans 14 residues. The germline V gene has CDR1 MNHEY and CDR2 SVGAGI. This chain's CDR3 is CASTQRTLNTEAFF. CDR3 sequence (DNA): TGTGCCAGCACTCAACGGACCTTGAACACTGAAGCTTTCTTT.